This TCR beta chain is drawn from a study of shared clonotypes between healthy human individuals. Repertoires were generated with immunoSEQ multiplex PCR, while TCRdb's copy carries only in-frame clones and drops some. The repertoire has roughly 500,000 clones, roughly 95% of them found once; the top ten carry around 0.066%. Trimming cost V 4 bases and J 2 bases, with 15 bases left between them. Germline loops: CDR1 MNHEY, CDR2 SMNVEV (reference sequence). There are 15 residues in the CDR3. The sequence was obtained from a woman in her thirties in good health. The chain joins TRBV27 to TRBJ2-7; D is unclear. The source material was naive CD4+ T cells sorted from blood. Subset denoted: CD45RA+ positively selected. The CDR3 reads CASSSSGPGTYEQYF. The CDR3 nucleotides read TGTGCCAGCAGTTCTTCTGGCCCGGGTACCTACGAGCAGTACTTC.